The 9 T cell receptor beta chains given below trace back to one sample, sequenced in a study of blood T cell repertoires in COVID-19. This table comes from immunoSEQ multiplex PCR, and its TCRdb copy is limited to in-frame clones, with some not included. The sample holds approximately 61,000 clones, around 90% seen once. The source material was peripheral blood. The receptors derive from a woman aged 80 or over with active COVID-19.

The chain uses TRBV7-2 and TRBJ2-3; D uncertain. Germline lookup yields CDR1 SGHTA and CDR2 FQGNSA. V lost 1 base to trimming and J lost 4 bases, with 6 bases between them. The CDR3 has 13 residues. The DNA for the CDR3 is TGTGCCAGCAGCTTAGAGGCGGCAGATACGCAGTATTTT. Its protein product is CASSLEAADTQYF.

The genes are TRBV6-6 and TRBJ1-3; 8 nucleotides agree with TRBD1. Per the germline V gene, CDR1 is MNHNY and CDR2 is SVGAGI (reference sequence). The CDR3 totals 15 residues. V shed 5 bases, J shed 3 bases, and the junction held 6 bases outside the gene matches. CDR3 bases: TGTGCCAGCAGTCGCCAGGACAGGGTTGGAAACACCATATATTTT. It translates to CASSRQDRVGNTIYF.

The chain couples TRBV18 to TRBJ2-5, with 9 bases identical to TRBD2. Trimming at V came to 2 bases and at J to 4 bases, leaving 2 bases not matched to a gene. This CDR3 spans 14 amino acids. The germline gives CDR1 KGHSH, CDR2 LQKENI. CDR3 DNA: TGTGCCAGCTCACCAAGTAGCGGGGGAGAGACCCAGTACTTC. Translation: CASSPSSGGETQYF.

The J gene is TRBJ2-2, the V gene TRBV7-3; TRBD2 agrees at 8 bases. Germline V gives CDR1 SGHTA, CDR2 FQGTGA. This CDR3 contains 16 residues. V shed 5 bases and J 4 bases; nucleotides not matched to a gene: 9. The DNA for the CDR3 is TGTGCCAGCAGCCCCCAAGCGGGGGTGGGCACCGGGGAGCTGTTTTTT. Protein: CASSPQAGVGTGELFF.

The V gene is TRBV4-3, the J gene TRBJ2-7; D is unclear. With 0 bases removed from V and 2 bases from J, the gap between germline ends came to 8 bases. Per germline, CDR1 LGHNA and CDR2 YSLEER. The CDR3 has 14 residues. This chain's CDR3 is CASSQDRQTYEQYF. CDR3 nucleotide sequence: TGCGCCAGCAGCCAAGATAGACAAACCTACGAGCAGTACTTC.

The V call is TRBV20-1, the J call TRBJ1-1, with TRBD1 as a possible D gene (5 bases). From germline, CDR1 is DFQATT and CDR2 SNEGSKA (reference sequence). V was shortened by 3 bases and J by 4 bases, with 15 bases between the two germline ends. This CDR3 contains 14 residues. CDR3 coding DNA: TGCAGTGCTAGTTTTGGGGGGTTGGGCACTGAAGCTTTCTTT. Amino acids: CSASFGGLGTEAFF.

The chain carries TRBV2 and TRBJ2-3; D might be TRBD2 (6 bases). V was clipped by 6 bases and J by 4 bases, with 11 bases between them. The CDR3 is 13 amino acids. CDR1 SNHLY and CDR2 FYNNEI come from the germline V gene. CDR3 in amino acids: CASSARDPDTQYF. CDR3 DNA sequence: TGTGCCAGCAGCGCGCGGGACCCAGATACGCAGTATTTT.

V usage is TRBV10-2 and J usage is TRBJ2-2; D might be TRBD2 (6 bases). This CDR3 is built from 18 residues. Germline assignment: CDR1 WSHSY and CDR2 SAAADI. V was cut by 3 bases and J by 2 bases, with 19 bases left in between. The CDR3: CASSDLPGLSFNTGELFF. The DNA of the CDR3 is TGCGCCAGCAGTGACCTGCCGGGACTCTCGTTCAACACCGGGGAGCTGTTTTTT.

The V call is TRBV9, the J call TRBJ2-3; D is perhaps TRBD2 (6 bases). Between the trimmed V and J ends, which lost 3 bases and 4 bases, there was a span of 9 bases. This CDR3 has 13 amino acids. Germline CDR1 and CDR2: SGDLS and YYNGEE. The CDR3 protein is CASSGWGADTQYF. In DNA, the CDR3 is TGTGCCAGCAGCGGATGGGGGGCAGATACGCAGTATTTT.